One sample yielded the 21 T cell receptor beta chains listed below, sequenced in a study of blood T cells in healthy people across ages. Then a second PCR, running roughly 6 to 11 cycles, was carried out with a sample-barcoded 5' primer and a J-beta primer mix. MiXCR, applied by TCRdb to the 5' RACE reads, yields one record per CDR3 protein. Of some 710,000 distinct CDR3 sequences listed, 22% were seen once; the top ten hold approximately 20%. Sequencing used blood. The receptors were sampled from a man in his 70s in good health.

V gene TRBV27 combines with J gene TRBJ2-3; 9 bases line up with TRBD2. Germline CDR1 and CDR2: MNHEY and SMNVEV (reference sequence). CDR3 size: 17 residues. Trimming cost V 5 bases and J 1 base; bases outside gene matches: 10. The CDR3 sequence: CASSLWGGRARTDTQYF. CDR3 nucleotide sequence: TGTGCCAGCAGTCTATGGGGCGGGAGGGCCCGCACAGATACGCAGTATTTT.

The chain recombines TRBV28 with TRBJ1-6, with a tentative D call TRBD1 (5 bases). The length of the CDR3 is 15 residues. Looked up from germline, CDR1 is MDHEN and CDR2 is SYDVKM. The V end was cut by 4 bases, the J end by 6 bases, with 13 bases between. The CDR3: CASSWTGVRNSPLHF. CDR3 DNA sequence: TGTGCCAGCAGTTGGACGGGGGTGCGTAATTCACCCCTCCACTTT.

The rearrangement links TRBV5-1 to TRBJ1-4, with a possible D match to TRBD1 (6 bases). This CDR3 comprises 14 residues. Germline CDR1 SGHRS, CDR2 YFSETQ. V dropped 2 bases and J dropped 7 bases, with 12 bases sitting between them. The CDR3 coding sequence is TGCGCCAGCAGCTTAACAGGGAGGACTGAAAAACTGTTTTTT. Its translation: CASSLTGRTEKLFF.

This clonotype was detected a few times. This rearrangement joins TRBV6-6 to TRBJ2-3, with TRBD2 matching 7 bases. The germline gives CDR1 MNHNY, CDR2 SVGAGI (reference sequence). V shed 2 bases, J shed 14 bases, and the junction held 16 bases outside the gene matches. The CDR3 runs to 15 residues. DNA of the CDR3: TGTGCCAGCAGTTACGGTGACTATATAGGGAGGGGACTGTATTTT. Amino acid sequence: CASSYGDYIGRGLYF.

The chain employs TRBV11-2 and TRBJ1-2; possible D gene TRBD1, 6 bases. The V gene lost 7 bases and the J gene lost 7 bases, with 13 bases spanning the gap. CDR3 size: 12 residues. Germline V gives CDR1 SGHAT, CDR2 FQNNGV. Here the CDR3 reads CASNKGGFGYTF. CDR3 nucleotides: TGTGCCAGCAACAAAGGGGGTTTTGGCTACACCTTC.

The rearrangement links TRBV3-1 to TRBJ2-1; D unresolved. CDR1 LGHDT and CDR2 YNNKEL come from the germline V gene (reference sequence). There are 13 residues in the CDR3. V lost 1 base, J lost 4 bases, and 5 bases lay in between. DNA for the CDR3: TGTGCCAGCAGCCAAGCCCATTACAATGAGCAGTTCTTC. It translates to CASSQAHYNEQFF.

CDR3 DNA: TGTGCCAGTAGTATTCTTTCCGGGAATGAGCAGTTCTTC. Encoded protein: CASSILSGNEQFF. This chain connects TRBV19 to TRBJ2-1, with D hard to call. In germline, CDR1 is LNHDA, CDR2 SQIVND (reference sequence). The CDR3 is made up of 13 amino acids. V lost 3 bases, J lost 7 bases, and 10 bases lay in between.

With regard to this clonotype: A junction end diverges from the germline sequence, so it may reflect a read error. The J gene is TRBJ1-6, the V gene TRBV7-8; perhaps TRBD1 as D (5 bases). This CDR3 region has 15 residues. Germline CDR1 is SGHVS and CDR2 is FQNEAQ. In DNA form, the CDR3 reads TGTGCCAGCCGCTTAGCGGGGACGGGAAATTCACCCCTCCACTTT. The encoded protein is CASRLAGTGNSPLHF.

In this sample, this clonotype turned up a few times. The V and J genes are TRBV7-9 and TRBJ1-5; no definite D call. The CDR3 extends over 12 amino acids. Germline lookup yields CDR1 SEHNR and CDR2 FQNEAQ (reference sequence). V was cut by 1 base and J by 6 bases, with 4 bases left in between. DNA for the CDR3: TGTGCCAGCAGCTTAGACCTTCAGCCCCAGCATTTT. Translated: CASSLDLQPQHF.

This sequence joins TRBV6-2 or TRBV6-3 and TRBJ2-5; TRBD1 is a possible D gene (6 bases). This CDR3 spans 12 amino acids. The germline CDR1 and CDR2 sequences are MNHEY and SVGEGT. V lost 4 bases, J lost 9 bases, and 12 bases lay in between. CDR3 sequence: CASSSQGRAQYF. The CDR3 nucleotides are TGTGCCAGCAGTTCCCAGGGGCGAGCCCAGTACTTC.

There are a few counts of this clonotype. The V gene is TRBV20-1, the J gene TRBJ1-1; unclear D gene. CDR1 and CDR2 from the germline V gene are DFQATT and SNEGSKA (reference sequence). V lost 2 bases and J lost 4, with 11 bases in between. The CDR3 sequence is 13 residues long. The CDR3 DNA follows: TGCAGTGCTAGACCACTTGCGGGCACTGAAGCTTTCTTT. Amino acids: CSARPLAGTEAFF.

The rearrangement uses TRBV29-1 and TRBJ2-5; D may be TRBD1 (6 bases). CDR3 size: 12 residues. V was clipped by 7 bases and J by 5 bases, with 14 bases between them. Germline CDR1 is SQVTM and CDR2 is ANQGSEA. DNA for the CDR3: TGCAGCGGCTTCAGGGGTAGGGAGACCCAGTACTTC. Its translation is CSGFRGRETQYF.

This clonotype has only a few counts. The J gene is TRBJ2-5, the V gene TRBV10-2, with 9 bases aligning to TRBD2. This CDR3 spans 14 amino acids. Germline V lookup: CDR1 WSHSY, CDR2 SAAADI. J lost 1 base, V lost 6 bases, and 3 bases had no gene match. DNA of the CDR3: TGCGCCAGCAGGCTAGCGGGGTCCCAAGAGACCCAGTACTTC. Encoded protein: CASRLAGSQETQYF.

The CDR3 reads CASSLSRGPDEQFF. CDR3 in DNA: TGTGCCAGCAGCTTAAGCAGGGGGCCTGATGAGCAGTTCTTC. This sequence joins TRBV7-2 and TRBJ2-1, with 8 bases that match TRBD1. V lost 2 bases, J lost 8 bases, and 5 bases stayed unmatched. The CDR3 length is 14 residues. CDR1 is SGHTA and CDR2 is FQGNSA in the germline V gene.

This clonotype was picked up many times. The rearrangement links TRBV10-3 to TRBJ2-5, with 10 bases identical to TRBD2. Germline trimming cut 7 bases from V and 11 bases from J; bases unmatched to any gene: 13. The CDR3 sequence is 14 residues long. Germline V CDR1 and CDR2: ENHRY, SYGVKD. The CDR3 sequence is CAIKSTSGNSGQYF. Written as DNA, the CDR3 is TGTGCCATCAAGAGTACTAGCGGGAACTCCGGGCAGTACTTC.

This sequence joins TRBV12-3 or TRBV12-4 and TRBJ1-1; tentative D call: TRBD1 (5 bases). The CDR3 runs to 13 residues. With 1 base removed from V and 3 bases from J, the gap between germline ends came to 6 bases. DNA for the CDR3: TGTGCCAGCAGTTTAGGACAGTACACTGAAGCTTTCTTT. It is translated as CASSLGQYTEAFF.

The genes are TRBV7-9 and TRBJ1-2; no clear D. The ends were cut back, 5 bases at V and 3 bases at J, with 10 bases in the middle. CDR1 and CDR2 from the germline V gene are SEHNR and FQNEAQ (reference sequence). The CDR3 length is 13 residues. The CDR3 spells CASSLVTYYGYTF. CDR3 DNA: TGTGCCAGCAGCCTGGTGACCTACTATGGCTACACCTTC.

This clonotype was counted between two and nine times. The chain links TRBV3-1 to TRBJ2-1; weak D call: TRBD2 (7 bases). With 8 bases removed from V and 4 bases from J, the gap between germline ends came to 18 bases. The CDR3 spans 15 residues. Germline CDR1 LGHDT, CDR2 YNNKEL (reference sequence). CDR3 protein: CASGDAGALYNEQFF. CDR3 coding DNA: TGTGCCAGCGGTGACGCGGGGGCTCTATACAATGAGCAGTTCTTC.

V usage is TRBV10-2 and J usage is TRBJ2-7; 9 bases agree with TRBD1. Germline lookup yields CDR1 WSHSY and CDR2 SAAADI. The CDR3 sequence is 13 residues long. Unmatched junction bases numbered 10, after V lost 10 bases and J lost 6 bases. CDR3 protein: CATKGTGMGEQYF. The CDR3, as DNA: TGCGCCACAAAAGGGACAGGGATGGGCGAGCAGTACTTC.

This clonotype was detected only a few times. V gene TRBV12-3 or TRBV12-4 combines with J gene TRBJ2-1, with no clear D. Trimming took 3 bases from V and 6 from J, leaving 12 bases between them. The CDR3 totals 14 residues. DNA of the CDR3: TGTGCCAGCAGTTTCGAACAGCTGAGCAATGAGCAGTTCTTC. This encodes CASSFEQLSNEQFF.

This clonotype has more than one count but fewer than ten. This sequence joins TRBV20-1 and TRBJ1-2; tentatively, D is TRBD1 (6 bases). The germline V gene has CDR1 DFQATT and CDR2 SNEGSKA (reference sequence). The V gene lost 3 bases and the J gene lost 7 bases, with 9 bases spanning the gap. This CDR3 comprises 11 residues. CDR3 sequence: CSARGGLGYTF. The CDR3 nucleotides read TGCAGTGCTAGGGGGGGCCTTGGCTACACCTTC.